These 31 T cell receptor beta chains came from one sample sequenced in a study of tissue T cells after allogeneic stem cell transplantation. Some clones are missing from TCRdb's copy, which holds only in-frame ones; the method was immunoSEQ multiplex PCR. The sample lists more than 4,000 clones, approximately 47% seen once, with approximately 21% in the top ten. Documented time point: mouse harvest day 14 after allogeneic transplant. Tail vein injection delivered 10^7 T-cell-depleted bone marrow cells and 10^6 splenic CD5+ T cells. Sequences were obtained from gut tissue. The receptors originated from a female BALB/c mouse given C57BL/6 T cells with graft-versus-host disease after an allogeneic hematopoietic cell transplant.

Regarding this clone: Here the gene names and germline are mouse. The sequenced fragment ends 1 residue before the CDR3 boundary, so the rest is inferred from the germline J gene. The chain couples TRBV26 to TRBJ2-4, with D perhaps matching TRBD2 (7 bases). V lost 0 bases to trimming and J lost 7 bases, with 11 bases between them. The V gene's germline CDR1 is KGHPV and CDR2 FQNQEV (reference sequence). The CDR3 is 14 amino acids. The CDR3 DNA, read in part, is TGTGCCAGCAGTCTGTCGGGGGGCAGGGACACCTTGTAC. Protein sequence: CASSLSGGRDTLY. The complete CDR3 sequence is CASSLSGGRDTLYF.

Regarding this clone: Mouse gene names and germline throughout. Read coverage stops 1 residue before the CDR3 terminus; the germline J gene supplies the remainder. The V gene is TRBV26, the J gene TRBJ2-7; 7 nucleotides match TRBD2. This CDR3 has 13 amino acids. Germline trimming cut 2 bases from V and 7 bases from J; bases unmatched to any gene: 5. From germline, CDR1 is KGHPV and CDR2 FQNQEV (reference sequence). The part of the CDR3 DNA that was read is TGTGCCAGCAGTCTGGAACTGGGGAGCGAACAGTAC. Encoded protein: CASSLELGSEQY. In full, the CDR3 is CASSLELGSEQYF.

In regard to this clone: The gene names given are mouse names. Coverage ceases 1 residue before the CDR3 finishes, and the germline J gene fills in the end. The V call is TRBV29, the J call TRBJ2-3, with 8 positions matching TRBD2. Germline V gene lookup returns CDR1 MSHET and CDR2 SYDVDS. Trimming cost V 2 bases and J 4 bases; bases outside gene matches: 5. The CDR3 loop spans 15 amino acids. The CDR3 loop is CASSLAGGRSETLYF. The part of the CDR3 DNA that was read is TGTGCTAGCAGTTTAGCTGGGGGGAGATCAGAAACGCTGTAT.

A remark on this clone: Mouse germline and gene names are used. The CDR3 end falls 1 residue outside the read, so it is completed with the germline J gene. The chain recombines TRBV13-2 with TRBJ2-4; 11 bases align to TRBD2. The CDR3 extends over 14 amino acids. Germline V gives CDR1 NNHNN, CDR2 SYGAGS (reference sequence). V lost 5 bases to trimming and J lost 5 bases; unmatched junction nucleotides: 4. The CDR3 here is CASGGLGGGNTLYF. Incomplete CDR3 DNA: TGTGCCAGCGGAGGACTGGGGGGAGGAAACACCTTGTAC.

With regard to this clone: Gene names follow the mouse nomenclature. The DNA read from the CDR3 is TGTGCAAGCAGCCTGACAGATAATTCGCCCCTCTAC. Encoded protein: CASSLTDNSPLY. Given in full, the CDR3 is CASSLTDNSPLYF. The J gene is TRBJ1-6, the V gene TRBV16, with a possible D match to TRBD1 (5 bases). The read terminates 1 residue ahead of where the CDR3 ends, so the germline J gene completes it. TRBJ1-6 counts as an open reading frame of uncertain function. This CDR3 comprises 13 residues. Germline V gives CDR1 SGHSA, CDR2 FRNQAP. V lost 5 bases, J lost 5 bases, and 7 bases lay in between.

This clone ranks as medium-sized (0.01 to 0.1%). Mouse names are used for the genes. The CDR3 end is not reached by the read, which stops 1 residue before it; the germline J gene fills it in. This chain joins TRBV31 and TRBJ1-3; D possibly corresponds to TRBD1 (5 bases). The V end was cut by 7 bases, the J end by 0 bases, with 7 bases between. CDR3 length equals 12 residues. CDR1 is GKSSPN, CDR2 SITVG, per germline. Partial CDR3 DNA: TGTGCCTTCCAGGGTTCTGGAAATACGCTCTAT. Translated: CAFQGSGNTLY. The complete CDR3 reads CAFQGSGNTLYF. Full variable domain (missing parts from reference TRBV31 and TRBJ1-3): AQTIHQWPVAEIKAVGSPLSLGCTIKGKSSPNLYWYWQATGGTLQQLFYSITVGQVESVVQLNLSASRPKDDQFILSTEKLLLSHSGFYLCAFQGSGNTLYFGEGSRLIVV.

Regarding this clone: The germline and genes are mouse ones. The DNA ends 1 residue before the CDR3 does, and the rest of the CDR3 is filled in from the germline J gene. The chain carries TRBV3 and TRBJ2-4; TRBD1 agrees at 7 bases. Germline CDR1 and CDR2: SNHLY and FYNGKV (reference sequence). Trimming at V came to 4 bases and at J to 5 bases, leaving 3 bases not matched to a gene. This CDR3 has 13 residues. CDR3 amino acids: CASSSSGGNTLYF. The CDR3 bases that were read are TGTGCCAGCAGCTCCTCAGGGGGAAACACCTTGTAC.

This clone was counted only a few times. The genes are named according to mouse. The CDR3 goes on 1 residue after the read ends, and that part is filled in from the germline J gene. The chain uses TRBV16 and TRBJ1-3; D not resolved. Germline V gives CDR1 SGHSA, CDR2 FRNQAP. Trimming removed 2 bases at V and 0 bases at J, with 5 bases between. The CDR3 has 14 amino acids. CDR3 bases read: TGTGCAAGCAGCTTAACAGATTCTGGAAATACGCTCTAT. Encoded protein: CASSLTDSGNTLY. The CDR3 as a whole reads CASSLTDSGNTLYF.

Concerning this clone: Each gene name is a mouse one. CDR3 amino acids: CASSRTINQDTQYF. The DNA read from the CDR3 is TGTGCCAGCAGCCGGACAATTAACCAAGACACCCAGTAC. The chain has TRBV26 and TRBJ2-5, with a tentative D call TRBD1 (5 bases). Sequencing ends 1 residue short of the CDR3 end; the germline J gene provides the rest. Germline V CDR1 and CDR2: KGHPV, FQNQEV (reference sequence). V was shortened by 6 bases and J by 0 bases, with 10 bases between the two germline ends. CDR3 length: 14 residues.

Worth noting for this clone: Germline and genes: mouse. The read is 1 residue too short to cover the CDR3 end, so that end is filled in from the germline J gene. The rearrangement joins TRBV5 to TRBJ1-3; TRBD1 matches 7 bases. The ends lost 4 bases at V and 0 bases at J; junction bases unmatched: 3. CDR3 length equals 15 residues. Per germline, CDR1 LGHNA and CDR2 YNLKQL (reference sequence). The CDR3 sequence is CASSLGTASGNTLYF. The covered CDR3 bases are TGTGCCAGCAGCCTCGGGACAGCTTCTGGAAATACGCTCTAT.

Comment on this clone: The gene names here belong to mouse. The read terminates 1 residue before the CDR3 end, so the remaining end is supplied by the germline J gene. This chain joins TRBV12-1 and TRBJ2-4, with 11 positions matching TRBD2. Per the germline V gene, CDR1 is SGHSN and CDR2 is HYEKVE. CDR3 size: 16 residues. V lost 0 bases, J lost 10 bases, and 11 bases stayed unmatched. The CDR3 sequence is CASSLDLGLGADALYF. Partial CDR3 DNA: TGTGCCAGCTCTCTCGACCTGGGACTGGGGGCGGACGCCTTGTAC.

With regard to this clone: The listed genes are named as in mouse. The CDR3 loop reads CASSPDRNAEQFF. CDR3 DNA, as far as it was read: TGTGCCAGCAGTCCCGACAGAAATGCTGAGCAGTTC. This chain uses TRBV26 with TRBJ2-1, with D tentatively TRBD1 (5 bases). The read falls 1 residue short of the CDR3 end, and the missing part is taken from the germline J gene. Trimming left V 4 bases short and J 5 bases short, with 9 bases between. This CDR3 has 13 residues. Germline-derived CDR1 and CDR2 are KGHPV and FQNQEV (reference sequence). Variable domain in full (rest from reference TRBV26 and TRBJ2-1): NSKVIQTPRYLVKGQGQKAKMRCIPEKGHPVVFWYQQNKNNEFKFLINFQNQEVLQQIDMTEKRFSAECPSNSPCSLEIQSSEAGDSALYLCASSPDRNAEQFFGPGTRLTVL.

This clone rates as medium-sized (0.01 to 0.1%). Mouse gene names apply. The CDR3 end lies 1 residue beyond the end of the read and is filled in from the germline J gene. This rearrangement joins TRBV26 to TRBJ1-2, with 10 bases lining up with TRBD1. The CDR3 sequence is 13 residues long. Germline V lookup: CDR1 KGHPV, CDR2 FQNQEV (reference sequence). After removal of 8 bases from V and 2 bases from J, the junction contained 2 bases not matched to a gene. The CDR3 loop reads CASSGQGNSDYTF. The DNA read from the CDR3 is TGTGCCAGCTCGGGACAGGGGAACTCCGACTACACC. Full variable domain (rest looked up from reference TRBV26 and TRBJ1-2): NSKVIQTPRYLVKGQGQKAKMRCIPEKGHPVVFWYQQNKNNEFKFLINFQNQEVLQQIDMTEKRFSAECPSNSPCSLEIQSSEAGDSALYLCASSGQGNSDYTFGSGTRLLVI.

Concerning this clone itself: The gene names here belong to mouse. The DNA ends 1 residue before the CDR3 does, and the rest of the CDR3 is filled in from the germline J gene. The gene calls are TRBV23 and TRBJ2-3; no DNA check was done on the table's D call, TRBD2. Germline CDR1 KGHTA, CDR2 FQNQQP. CDR3 length: 15 amino acids. Here the CDR3 reads CSSSQSWGSAETLYF. Partial CDR3 DNA: TGCTCCAGCAGTCAATCATGGGGGAGTGCAGAAACGCTGTAT.

About this clone itself: Gene names refer to mouse genes. The CDR3 end falls 1 residue outside the read, so it is completed with the germline J gene. V is TRBV26 and J is TRBJ2-7; tentative D call: TRBD2 (7 bases). CDR1 is KGHPV, CDR2 FQNQEV, per germline (reference sequence). Trimming stripped 6 bases from V and 2 bases from J, with 11 bases between. This CDR3 comprises 13 residues. CDR3 region: CASSLGGPYEQYF. CDR3 DNA, as far as it was read: TGTGCCAGCAGCCTTGGGGGGCCCTATGAACAGTAC.

On this clone: These gene names are mouse names. The sequenced CDR3 bases are TGTGCCAGCAGCACCGGGACACATGCAAACTCCGACTACACC. Its translation: CASSTGTHANSDYT. The whole CDR3 protein is CASSTGTHANSDYTF. This sequence joins TRBV3 and TRBJ1-2, with D maybe TRBD1 (6 bases). The CDR3 is cut off 1 residue early in the read; its end comes from the germline J gene. The CDR3 has 15 amino acids. The germline CDR1 and CDR2 sequences are SNHLY and FYNGKV (reference sequence). V lost 5 bases, J lost 0 bases, and 13 bases lay in between.

About this clone itself: All gene names here are mouse names. The CDR3 end falls 1 residue outside the read, so it is completed with the germline J gene. J is TRBJ2-1 and V is TRBV19; TRBD2 aligns across 11 bases. V lost 5 bases, J lost 4 bases, and 2 bases stayed unmatched. The germline CDR1 and CDR2 sequences are FNHDT and SITEND (reference sequence). The CDR3 runs to 14 residues. CDR3: CASRGDWGYAEQFF. The CDR3 bases that were read are TGTGCCAGCAGGGGGGACTGGGGGTATGCTGAGCAGTTC.

To note about this clone: Gene names are the mouse ones. Read coverage stops 1 residue before the CDR3 terminus; the germline J gene supplies the remainder. The genes are TRBV3 and TRBJ1-1; D gene unclear. This CDR3 region has 13 residues. The germline V gene encodes CDR1 SNHLY and CDR2 FYNGKV (reference sequence). Trimming left V 1 base short and J 0 bases short, with 3 bases between. CDR3 protein: CASSLDTNTEVFF. The part of the CDR3 DNA that was read is TGTGCCAGCAGCTTAGACACAAACACAGAAGTCTTC.

Points on this clone: Genes and germline are mouse. Sequencing ends 1 residue short of the CDR3 end; the germline J gene provides the rest. V and J are TRBV26 and TRBJ2-2; D is ambiguous. Trimming took off 3 bases at V and 4 bases at J, with 9 bases between the two ends. Per germline, CDR1 KGHPV and CDR2 FQNQEV (reference sequence). This CDR3 is built from 14 residues. The CDR3 bases that were read are TGTGCCAGCAGTCTCGGGGAGGCCACCGGGCAGCTCTAC. Its protein product is CASSLGEATGQLY. The whole CDR3 region reads CASSLGEATGQLYF.

Comments on this clone: Gene names denote mouse genes. The CDR3 end lies 1 residue beyond the end of the read and is filled in from the germline J gene. The chain has TRBV26 and TRBJ1-4, with D possibly TRBD1 on 5 matching bases. Per the germline V gene, CDR1 is KGHPV and CDR2 is FQNQEV (reference sequence). V was pared by 6 bases and J by 1 base, with 9 bases between. CDR3 size: 14 residues. The CDR3 sequence is CASSRQYSNERLFF. The part of the CDR3 DNA that was read is TGTGCCAGCAGCCGACAGTATTCCAACGAAAGATTATTT.

This clone is labeled large (0.1 to 1%). The gene symbols are mouse symbols. The CDR3 is cut off 1 residue early in the read; its end comes from the germline J gene. The chain carries TRBV4 and TRBJ2-4; 12 bases align to TRBD2. CDR1 is LGHDT and CDR2 is YNNKQL in the germline V gene (reference sequence). V was pared by 4 bases and J by 0 bases, with 2 bases of the junction left unmatched. The CDR3 is made up of 16 amino acids. CDR3 DNA, as far as it was read: TGTGCCAGCAGCTCGGGACTGGGGGGAAGTCAAAACACCTTGTAC. Translated, it gives CASSSGLGGSQNTLY. The full CDR3 protein is CASSSGLGGSQNTLYF.

On this clone: Gene names refer to mouse genes. The CDR3 extends 1 residue past the end of the read, so its final part is completed from the germline J gene. The rearrangement links TRBV15 to TRBJ1-2, with TRBD1 as a possible D gene (5 bases). V was shortened by 3 bases and J by 5 bases, with 10 bases between the two germline ends. The CDR3 length is 13 residues. CDR1 and CDR2 from the germline V gene are SGHND and FRSKSL. The DNA read from the CDR3 is TGTGCCAGCAGTTTCGGGGGGGGGTCCGACTACACC. Translation: CASSFGGGSDYT. From start to end, the CDR3 is CASSFGGGSDYTF. The full variable domain, with the rest looked up from reference TRBV15 and TRBJ1-2, is DAGVTQTPRHEVAEKGQTIILKCEPVSGHNDLFWYRQTKIQGLELLSYFRSKSLMEDGGAFKDRFKAEMLNSSFSTLKIQPTEPKDSAVYLCASSFGGGSDYTFGSGTRLLVI.

As for this clone: Here the gene names and germline are mouse. The CDR3 sequence: CASSLGASQNTLYF. CDR3 DNA (partial): TGTGCCAGCAGTCTGGGGGCTAGTCAAAACACCTTGTAC. V usage is TRBV26 and J usage is TRBJ2-4; perhaps D is TRBD1 or TRBD2 (5 bases each). Sequencing ends 1 residue short of the CDR3 end; the germline J gene provides the rest. The CDR3 consists of 14 residues. The V gene lost 2 bases and the J gene lost 0 bases, with 6 bases spanning the gap. Looked up from germline, CDR1 is KGHPV and CDR2 is FQNQEV (reference sequence).

This clone is a singleton in its sample. The gene symbols are mouse symbols. Coverage ceases 1 residue before the CDR3 finishes, and the germline J gene fills in the end. The rearrangement links TRBV12-2 to TRBJ1-4; 9 bases are a match to TRBD1. The ends lost 2 bases at V and 0 bases at J; junction bases unmatched: 0. This CDR3 is built from 15 residues. Germline assignment: CDR1 SGHLS and CDR2 HYDKME. CDR3 DNA, as far as it was read: TGTGCCAGCTCTCGGACAGGGGTTTCCAACGAAAGATTATTT. This translates into CASSRTGVSNERLF. The CDR3 reads in full as CASSRTGVSNERLFF.

This clone was seen a few times. The genes are named according to mouse. Sequencing ends 1 residue short of the CDR3 end; the germline J gene provides the rest. The genes are TRBV15 and TRBJ1-3; 11 bases agree with TRBD1. From germline, CDR1 is SGHND and CDR2 FRSKSL. J gave up 0 bases and V 5 bases, and 3 bases lay outside the gene matches. The CDR3 spans 16 residues. The chain's CDR3 is CASSTGTGGSGNTLYF. The sequenced CDR3 bases are TGTGCCAGCAGTACCGGGACAGGGGGTTCTGGAAATACGCTCTAT.

As regards this clone: Germline and genes here are mouse. Read sequence stops 1 residue before the CDR3 end, and the germline J gene provides the missing end. The rearrangement uses TRBV15 and TRBJ2-2; D is ambiguous. With 3 bases removed from V and 2 bases from J, the gap between germline ends came to 1 base. CDR1 and CDR2 from the germline V gene are SGHND and FRSKSL. The CDR3 is 12 residues long. The DNA read from the CDR3 is TGTGCCAGCAGTTTTAACACCGGGCAGCTCTAC. This sequence encodes CASSFNTGQLY. The entire CDR3 is CASSFNTGQLYF.

A word on this clone: Germline and genes here are mouse. The CDR3 end falls 1 residue outside the read, so it is completed with the germline J gene. The sample has other DNA sequences that encode this CDR3 too. The chain employs TRBV13-2 and TRBJ2-5; the D gene is possibly TRBD1 (6 bases). Germline V lookup: CDR1 NNHNN, CDR2 SYGAGS (reference sequence). The CDR3 extends over 14 amino acids. Trimming left V 2 bases short and J 0 bases short, with 7 bases between. The CDR3 DNA, read in part, is TGTGCCAGCGGTGACAGGGGTAACCAAGACACCCAGTAC. This translates into CASGDRGNQDTQY. The CDR3 as a whole reads CASGDRGNQDTQYF.

Points on this clone: The genes and germline here are from mouse. The read falls 1 residue short of the CDR3 end, and the missing part is taken from the germline J gene. V is TRBV16 and J is TRBJ1-1; tentative D call: TRBD1 (6 bases). V lost 5 bases to trimming and J lost 3 bases, with 10 bases between them. Germline V gene data show CDR1 as SGHSA and CDR2 as FRNQAP. There are 13 residues in the CDR3. The CDR3 reads CASSPRTDTEVFF. The CDR3 DNA, read in part, is TGTGCAAGCAGCCCCCGGACAGACACAGAAGTCTTC.

Points on this clone: Gene names and germline match the mouse. Read data end 1 residue before the CDR3 end; the end is taken from the germline J gene. V is TRBV14 and J is TRBJ2-7; 7 nucleotides match TRBD2. Germline V CDR1 and CDR2: SGHDT, FRDEAV. The V and J ends lost 1 base and 0 bases, in that order; junction bases with no gene match: 1. The length of the CDR3 is 14 residues. CDR3 DNA (partial): TGTGCCAGCAGTTTCCTGGGGGACTCCTATGAACAGTAC. The encoded protein is CASSFLGDSYEQY. The CDR3 reads in full as CASSFLGDSYEQYF. Full variable domain (outside the CDR3, taken from reference TRBV14 and TRBJ2-7): EAGVTQSPRYAVLQEGQAVSFWCDPISGHDTLYWYQQPRDQGPQLLVYFRDEAVIDNSQLPSDRFSAVRPKGTNSTLKIQSAKQGDTATYLCASSFLGDSYEQYFGPGTRLTVL.

Points on this clone: Mouse gene names apply. Coverage ceases 1 residue before the CDR3 finishes, and the germline J gene fills in the end. The rearrangement links TRBV26 to TRBJ1-2; 7 bases line up with TRBD1. The CDR3 is 14 residues long. V shed 2 bases and J 1 base; nucleotides not matched to a gene: 1. Germline values: CDR1 KGHPV, CDR2 FQNQEV (reference sequence). CDR3: CASSLQGGNSDYTF. CDR3 DNA (partial): TGTGCCAGCAGTCTGCAGGGGGGAAACTCCGACTACACC. Full variable domain (remainder filled in from reference TRBV26 and TRBJ1-2): NSKVIQTPRYLVKGQGQKAKMRCIPEKGHPVVFWYQQNKNNEFKFLINFQNQEVLQQIDMTEKRFSAECPSNSPCSLEIQSSEAGDSALYLCASSLQGGNSDYTFGSGTRLLVI.

A word on this clone: The germline and genes are mouse ones. The read gets to within 1 residue of the CDR3 end, and the germline J gene fills in the rest. This sequence joins TRBV26 and TRBJ2-7, with TRBD2 matching 8 bases. CDR3 length: 15 residues. Germline values: CDR1 KGHPV, CDR2 FQNQEV (reference sequence). Losses at the gene ends were 4 bases for V and 0 bases for J; bases not matched to a gene: 5. Here the CDR3 reads CASSPLGGRSYEQYF. The CDR3 DNA, read in part, is TGTGCCAGCAGTCCCCTGGGGGGTCGCTCCTATGAACAGTAC.